One and the same sample provided the 24 T cell receptor beta chains below, sequenced in a study of beta chain features in type 1 diabetes. cDNA synthesis used the whole RNA isolate, giving expressed TCRB sequences. Here immunoSEQ multiplex PCR was the method, and the copy in TCRdb shows in-frame clones only, minus some. The sample lists 250,000 to 400,000 clones; approximately 14% were seen once. Sequencing was performed on central memory CD4+ T cells from blood. The receptors were sampled from a man younger than 45 in good health.

The chain recombines TRBV6-1 with TRBJ2-5; D is unclear. Trimming removed 0 bases from V and 0 bases from J, with 8 bases in between. The CDR3 length is 15 residues. Germline-derived CDR1 and CDR2 are MNHNS and SASEGT. The DNA of the CDR3 is TGTGCCAGCAGTGAAGCGCCGGGCTACCAAGAGACCCAGTACTTC. This encodes CASSEAPGYQETQYF.

The chain uses TRBV19 and TRBJ1-5; a possible D gene is TRBD1 (5 bases). The germline gives CDR1 LNHDA, CDR2 SQIVND (reference sequence). Trimming cost V 5 bases and J 6 bases, with 14 bases left between them. This CDR3 comprises 14 residues. The DNA for the CDR3 is TGTGCCAGTAGTCCCCAGGGAGAGGTTCAGCCCCAGCATTTT. Its protein is CASSPQGEVQPQHF.

The chain joins TRBV9 to TRBJ2-2; D gene ambiguous. Germline V gene data show CDR1 as SGDLS and CDR2 as YYNGEE. V lost 1 base and J lost 4, with 8 bases in between. CDR3 length: 14 residues. This CDR3 reads CASSVKFLTGELFF. The CDR3 bases are TGTGCCAGCAGCGTAAAATTCCTCACCGGGGAGCTGTTTTTT.

This clone was found a few times. V gene TRBV5-4 combines with J gene TRBJ2-4, with TRBD2 matching over 10 bases. CDR1 is SGHNT, CDR2 YYREEE, per germline (reference sequence). Unmatched junction bases numbered 10, after V lost 7 bases and J lost 6 bases. The CDR3 is 15 residues long. The DNA for the CDR3 is TGTGCCAGCGGGAGAAGCGGGGGGGCAGGAAACATTCAGTACTTC. This encodes CASGRSGGAGNIQYF.

The sample holds a few counts of this clone. CDR3 loop: CASSLRTSGIHYNEQFF. The CDR3 region has the DNA TGTGCCAGCAGCCTCCGGACTAGCGGGATTCACTACAATGAGCAGTTCTTC. This chain uses TRBV11-2 with TRBJ2-1, with TRBD2 identical over 12 bases. Losses at the gene ends were 5 bases for V and 3 bases for J; bases not matched to a gene: 8. CDR3 length equals 17 residues. Germline CDR1 is SGHAT and CDR2 is FQNNGV.

The V gene is TRBV29-1, the J gene TRBJ2-2, with TRBD1 as a possible D gene (5 bases). Germline CDR1 reads SQVTM; CDR2 reads ANQGSEA. Trimming left V 7 bases short and J 1 base short, with 10 bases between. The CDR3 loop spans 13 amino acids. This chain's CDR3 is CSGDSQNTGELFF. As DNA, the CDR3 is TGCAGCGGCGACAGCCAGAACACCGGGGAGCTGTTTTTT.

This clone was counted between two and nine times. The chain joins TRBV10-3 to TRBJ2-2; 11 nucleotides line up with TRBD2. J lost 2 bases, V lost 6 bases, and 2 bases had no gene match. The length of the CDR3 is 15 residues. Germline V gene lookup returns CDR1 ENHRY and CDR2 SYGVKD. The CDR3 loop reads CAISGLAGNTGELFF. The CDR3 DNA reads as TGTGCCATCAGCGGACTAGCGGGTAACACCGGGGAGCTGTTTTTT.

There are a few counts of this clone. The DNA for the CDR3 is TGTGCCAGCAGCTTAACGGGACCGACTATCCACAATGAGCAGTTCTTC. Translation: CASSLTGPTIHNEQFF. The rearrangement joins TRBV7-3 to TRBJ2-1; D tentatively fits TRBD1 or TRBD2 (5 bases each). Germline values: CDR1 SGHTA, CDR2 FQGTGA. V shed 0 bases and J shed 5 bases, with 14 bases lying between them. The CDR3 has 16 amino acids.

This clone was detected many times. CDR3 region: CASSLVGQAYGYTF. CDR3 sequence (DNA): TGTGCCAGCAGCTTGGTCGGCCAGGCGTATGGCTACACCTTC. The chain couples TRBV5-4 to TRBJ1-2, with no clear D. The V and J ends lost 0 bases and 5 bases respectively, with 11 bases between them. CDR3 length: 14 residues. Germline values: CDR1 SGHNT, CDR2 YYREEE (reference sequence).

This clone has a handful of counts. The chain carries TRBV4-2 and TRBJ1-5; 9 bases line up with TRBD1. Germline trimming cut 2 bases from V and 4 bases from J; bases unmatched to any gene: 6. This CDR3 spans 16 amino acids. The germline V gene encodes CDR1 LGHNA and CDR2 YNFKEQ. The CDR3 spells CASSQSDRGWNQPQHF. The DNA of the CDR3 is TGTGCCAGCAGCCAATCTGACAGGGGGTGGAATCAGCCCCAGCATTTT.

The chain uses TRBV5-8 and TRBJ2-2, with D uncertain. The CDR3 totals 14 residues. Trimming shortened V by 0 bases and J by 8 bases, and 11 bases separated the two germline ends. CDR1 and CDR2 (germline): SGHTS, YDEGEE. CDR3: CASSLEGSSGELFF. The CDR3 DNA is TGTGCCAGCAGCTTGGAGGGCAGCTCGGGGGAGCTGTTTTTT.

In this sample, this clone turned up a few times. V is TRBV7-2 and J is TRBJ2-3, with a possible D match to TRBD2 (7 bases). The CDR3 is made up of 19 amino acids. CDR1 is SGHTA, CDR2 FQGNSA, per germline. Trimming removed 2 bases at V and 2 bases at J, with 23 bases between. As DNA, the CDR3 is TGTGCCAGCAGCTTACTGGGGGCGGCCAGCGGGAAAAACACAGATACGCAGTATTTT. It translates to CASSLLGAASGKNTDTQYF.

Ten or more counts support this clone. The chain has TRBV5-5 and TRBJ2-1; D is perhaps TRBD2 (5 bases). This CDR3 has 14 amino acids. Trimming shortened V by 2 bases and J by 6 bases, and 12 bases separated the two germline ends. Germline assignment: CDR1 SGHKS and CDR2 YYEKEE (reference sequence). CDR3 sequence reads: CASSFLASSNEQFF. The CDR3 DNA follows: TGTGCCAGCAGCTTTTTGGCTAGCTCCAATGAGCAGTTCTTC.

This clone has just a few counts. The chain uses TRBV20-1 and TRBJ2-1; D is uncertain. The CDR3 spans 11 residues. The V gene's germline CDR1 is DFQATT and CDR2 SNEGSKA (reference sequence). Trimming took 5 bases from V and 5 from J, leaving 7 bases between them. The CDR3 sequence: CSAHKNNEQFF. As DNA, the CDR3 is TGCAGTGCTCACAAGAACAATGAGCAGTTCTTC.

The chain carries TRBV25-1 and TRBJ2-5; the D is unclear. There are 13 residues in the CDR3. Germline V gene data show CDR1 as MGHDK and CDR2 as SYGVNS. Trimming removed 5 bases from V and 1 base from J, with 8 bases in between. The CDR3 sequence: CASSRQSQETQYF. CDR3 DNA sequence: TGTGCCAGCAGTAGGCAGAGCCAAGAGACCCAGTACTTC.

In its sample, this clone was seen a few times. The chain recombines TRBV2 with TRBJ2-7, with TRBD2 as a possible D gene (6 bases). CDR3 length: 15 amino acids. CDR1 SNHLY and CDR2 FYNNEI come from the germline V gene. The germline V and J ends were trimmed by 3 bases and 6 bases, with 18 bases remaining between them. The CDR3 protein is CASSDGRHIMREQYF. In DNA, the CDR3 is TGTGCCAGCAGTGACGGGAGACATATTATGCGCGAGCAGTACTTC.

This clone was found many times. The chain employs TRBV14 and TRBJ1-2; D ambiguous. With 0 bases removed from V and 5 bases from J, the gap between germline ends came to 10 bases. CDR1 and CDR2 from the germline V gene are SGHDN and FVKESK. This CDR3 contains 14 residues. The CDR3 region has the DNA TGTGCCAGCAGCCAAGATCGGGGTCGGTATGGCTACACCTTC. It specifies CASSQDRGRYGYTF.

This clone was recorded a few times. This chain links TRBV10-3 with TRBJ1-3; D uncertain. V was shortened by 8 bases and J by 0 bases, with 11 bases between the two germline ends. The CDR3 totals 14 residues. Germline values: CDR1 ENHRY, CDR2 SYGVKD. Written as DNA, the CDR3 is TGTGCCATCGGGCAGGCGAGCTCTGGAAACACCATATATTTT. Its translation is CAIGQASSGNTIYF.

This chain uses TRBV11-2 with TRBJ1-1, with no clear D. V lost 1 base and J lost 4, with 13 bases in between. CDR1 and CDR2 from the germline V gene are SGHAT and FQNNGV. The CDR3 covers 15 residues. CDR3 protein: CASSLGSVRGTEAFF. DNA for the CDR3: TGTGCCAGCAGCTTAGGCTCGGTTCGGGGCACTGAAGCTTTCTTT.

This clone has a handful of counts. V gene TRBV25-1 combines with J gene TRBJ1-6; D not resolved. V was clipped by 2 bases and J by 8 bases, with 7 bases between them. Germline loops: CDR1 MGHDK, CDR2 SYGVNS. CDR3 length equals 13 residues. The CDR3 region is CASSEGWYSPLHF. CDR3 DNA: TGTGCCAGCAGTGAAGGCTGGTATTCACCCCTCCACTTT. Supplemented by reference TRBV25-1 and TRBJ1-6, the full variable domain reads EADIYQTPRYLVIGTGKKITLECSQTMGHDKMYWYQQDPGMELHLIHYSYGVNSTEKGDLSSESTVSRIRTEHFPLTLESARPSHTSQYLCASSEGWYSPLHFGNGTRLTVT.

V usage is TRBV10-2 and J usage is TRBJ2-6, with D perhaps TRBD1 (6 bases). CDR1 is WSHSY and CDR2 is SAAADI in the germline V gene. CDR3 length equals 15 residues. V was clipped by 5 bases and J by 2 bases, with 10 bases between them. The CDR3 reads CASSNYRAGANVLTF. In nucleotides, the CDR3 is TGCGCCAGCAGTAACTACAGGGCTGGGGCCAACGTCCTGACTTTC.

With regard to this clone: A read error may account for a junction end that differs from germline. V gene TRBV7-2 combines with J gene TRBJ1-3; 7 bases map to TRBD1. The length of the CDR3 is 11 residues. CDR1 and CDR2 from the germline V gene are SGHTA and FQGNSA. The CDR3 protein is CASSSGAGGHF. In nucleotides, the CDR3 is TGTGCCAGCAGCTCCGGGGCAGGGGGGCATTTT.

This clone was seen only a few times. The V call is TRBV7-6, the J call TRBJ1-1, with D hard to call. The length of the CDR3 is 13 residues. CDR1 and CDR2 from the germline V gene are SGHVS and FNYEAQ. Trimming stripped 0 bases from V and 7 bases from J, with 9 bases between. Here the CDR3 reads CASSLARGLEAFF. The CDR3 coding sequence is TGTGCCAGCAGCTTAGCTCGAGGACTTGAAGCTTTCTTT. The variable domain in full, completed from reference TRBV7-6 and TRBJ1-1, reads GAGVSQSPRYKVTKRGQDVALRCDPISGHVSLYWYRQALGQGPEFLTYFNYEAQQDKSGLPNDRFSAERPEGSISTLTIQRTEQRDSAMYRCASSLARGLEAFFGQGTRLTVV.

This chain connects TRBV7-9 to TRBJ2-1; D not resolved. Trimming pared 4 bases from V and 10 bases from J, leaving 11 bases between. The germline CDR1 and CDR2 sequences are SEHNR and FQNEAQ (reference sequence). The CDR3 sequence is 12 residues long. CDR3 bases: TGTGCCAGCAGCTCTCTCTACTCGGAGCAGTTCTTC. Translated, it gives CASSSLYSEQFF.